The clone carrying this TCR beta chain has just a few counts. Its antigen remains unidentified. Next came a second PCR, run for roughly 7 to 12 cycles, which used a sample-barcoded 5' primer along with a J-beta primer mix. Each cDNA molecule carried a tag from a template-switch adaptor that contained 12 random nucleotides. TCRdb re-derived calls from the 5' RACE reads in MiXCR, one entry per CDR3 protein. Of more than 1,000,000 distinct CDR3 sequences listed, roughly 24% are singletons. This CDR3 comprises 15 residues. Germline trimming cut 3 bases from V and 3 bases from J; bases unmatched to any gene: 5. Germline V lookup: CDR1 SEHNR, CDR2 FQNEAQ (reference sequence). This sample was included in a study of blood T cells in healthy people across ages. The overall study: Template switching caught about one barcoded beta molecule for each two T cells.

General study findings and limits: It was the long-lived donors that had more naive CD4+ cells and higher diversity than aged donors.

Separately, the same data were catalogued under a study of T cells of mothers and their children. That report notes: Each 15 ul cDNA reaction used roughly 1.5 ug RNA; all RNA was used.

Material for sequencing was blood. The chain is built from TRBV7-9 and TRBJ1-1, with 9 nucleotides matching TRBD1. This receptor was identified in a girl aged 2 to 9 in good health. The CDR3 coding sequence is TGTGCCAGCAGCTTCCCTGACAGGGGGTACACTGAAGCTTTCTTT. Encoded protein: CASSFPDRGYTEAFF.